This T cell receptor (beta chain) originates from a study of CD8 T cells in Susac syndrome. A quantity of about 0.45 to 1 ug RNA underwent reverse transcription using random hexamers. TCRdb passed the immunoSEQ multiplex PCR reads through MiXCR, listing each CDR3 protein once. This sample yields nearly 110,000 distinct CDR3 sequences, of which roughly 94% are seen a single time; roughly 0.43% belongs to the top ten. From germline, CDR1 is SGHNT and CDR2 YYREEE (reference sequence). The CDR3 covers 18 residues. The ends lost 4 bases at V and 3 bases at J; junction bases unmatched: 13. This clonotype was detected only once.

This sequence originates from a human donor with Susac syndrome. The V call is TRBV5-4, the J call TRBJ2-7; 13 bases line up with TRBD2. Sequencing used CD8+ T cells from PBMCs. In nucleotides, the CDR3 is TGTGCCAGCAGCGGAGGATGGACTAGCGGGGGAACAAACTACGAGCAGTACTTC. It codes for CASSGGWTSGGTNYEQYF.